The 22 T cell receptor beta chains presented below share a single source sample, sequenced in a study of CD8 T cells in ankylosing spondylitis. MiXCR, applied by TCRdb to the 5' RACE reads, yields one record per CDR3 protein. The repertoire includes roughly 240,000 distinct CDR3 sequences, 32% of them detected once, and 3.5% to 4.5% sits in the top ten. The sample taken for sequencing was blood, either unsorted or a sorted T cell fraction (not recorded which). These receptors all stem from a male donor with ankylosing spondylitis or in good health (not recorded which).

The chain has TRBV11-2 and TRBJ2-3; the match to TRBD2 covers 9 bases. This CDR3 region has 16 residues. Germline loops: CDR1 SGHAT, CDR2 FQNNGV. J gave up 1 base and V 5 bases, and 7 bases lay outside the gene matches. In DNA form, the CDR3 reads TGTGCCAGCAGCACATGGCGGGGGGGCGGCACAGATACGCAGTATTTT. It translates to CASSTWRGGGTDTQYF.

This chain connects TRBV10-3 to TRBJ2-7; D is possibly TRBD2 (5 bases). The V end was cut by 3 bases, the J end by 5 bases, with 8 bases between. CDR1 and CDR2 (germline): ENHRY, SYGVKD. The CDR3 is 12 amino acids. CDR3 DNA: TGTGCCATCAGTGACCGAGGGCACGAGCAGTACTTC. It is translated as CAISDRGHEQYF.

This clonotype was recorded many times. This rearrangement joins TRBV20-1 to TRBJ1-2; no firm D call. The CDR3 runs to 13 residues. V was pared by 6 bases and J by 3 bases, with 14 bases between. Germline V gives CDR1 DFQATT, CDR2 SNEGSKA (reference sequence). The CDR3 spells CSAKRGIDYGYTF. The CDR3 DNA follows: TGCAGTGCGAAGCGAGGGATTGACTATGGCTACACCTTC.

This clonotype was found a few times. The CDR3 DNA reads TGTGCCAGCAGTTCAGGCAGAACCTACGAGCAGTACTTC. It encodes CASSSGRTYEQYF. The V call is TRBV6-5, the J call TRBJ2-7, with unresolved D. This CDR3 is built from 13 residues. V dropped 4 bases and J dropped 2 bases, with 9 bases sitting between them. CDR1 and CDR2 from the germline V gene are MNHEY and SVGAGI.

This chain connects TRBV20-1 to TRBJ1-1, with TRBD1 matching 7 bases. The CDR3 extends over 16 amino acids. V gave up 0 bases and J gave up 4 bases; unmatched junction bases: 11. In germline, CDR1 is DFQATT, CDR2 SNEGSKA (reference sequence). The CDR3 DNA follows: TGCAGTGCTAGAGATACAATGGAGGGGGCTGGCACTGAAGCTTTCTTT. As protein: CSARDTMEGAGTEAFF.

The chain is built from TRBV20-1 and TRBJ2-2; D not certain. The CDR3 consists of 12 residues. The V end was cut by 3 bases, the J end by 6 bases, with 8 bases between. Germline loops: CDR1 DFQATT, CDR2 SNEGSKA (reference sequence). CDR3 sequence: CSARQLPGELFF. The CDR3 bases are TGCAGTGCTAGGCAGCTCCCCGGGGAGCTGTTTTTT.

The V call is TRBV20-1, the J call TRBJ2-5; D may be TRBD2 (5 bases). CDR3 length: 14 amino acids. Germline-derived CDR1 and CDR2 are DFQATT and SNEGSKA (reference sequence). V was cut by 2 bases and J by 2 bases, with 12 bases left in between. The CDR3 DNA reads TGCAGTGCTAGAATAGCGTCGATACAAGAGACCCAGTACTTC. Its protein product is CSARIASIQETQYF.

There are a few counts of this clonotype. This chain links TRBV29-1 with TRBJ2-5; D ambiguous. V lost 5 bases, J lost 10 bases, and 14 bases lay in between. CDR1 is SQVTM and CDR2 is ANQGSEA in the germline V gene. The CDR3 spans 11 residues. The CDR3 here is CSVNSFSVQYF. CDR3 coding DNA: TGCAGCGTTAATAGTTTTTCAGTCCAGTACTTC.

The chain is built from TRBV4-1 and TRBJ1-2; D might be TRBD1 (5 bases). V shed 0 bases and J shed 5 bases, with 10 bases lying between them. From germline, CDR1 is MGHRA and CDR2 YSYEKL. There are 14 residues in the CDR3. CDR3 in amino acids: CASSQDEGSYGYTF. CDR3 nucleotide sequence: TGCGCCAGCAGCCAAGATGAGGGGAGTTATGGCTACACCTTC.

The chain recombines TRBV12-3 or TRBV12-4 with TRBJ2-2; the match to TRBD2 covers 11 bases. This CDR3 is built from 16 residues. J gave up 6 bases and V 3 bases, and 6 bases lay outside the gene matches. The CDR3 nucleotides read TGTGCCAGCAGTTTGGTGTCTAGCGGGGGGCCCGGGGAGCTGTTTTTT. Translated, it gives CASSLVSSGGPGELFF.

The CDR3 DNA is TGTGCCATCAGTGACCCGGGGACCGCGTATCAGCCCCAGCATTTT. This gives the protein CAISDPGTAYQPQHF. The chain is built from TRBV10-3 and TRBJ1-5; D is possibly TRBD1 (5 bases). This CDR3 spans 15 amino acids. Germline CDR1 is ENHRY and CDR2 is SYGVKD. V dropped 3 bases and J dropped 5 bases, with 14 bases sitting between them.

There are a few counts of this clonotype. The chain has TRBV5-5 and TRBJ2-7, with D maybe TRBD1 (6 bases). Germline loops: CDR1 SGHKS, CDR2 YYEKEE (reference sequence). The germline V and J ends were trimmed by 5 bases and 4 bases, with 19 bases remaining between them. The CDR3 spans 15 residues. The CDR3 protein is CASRPRGHGIYEQYF. DNA for the CDR3: TGTGCCAGCAGACCCAGGGGACACGGGATATACGAGCAGTACTTC.

This clonotype was found a few times. The CDR3 nucleotides are TGTGCCAGCAGCCTGGACAGTGGGGACTACCTCCGGGAGACCCAGTACTTC. This translates into CASSLDSGDYLRETQYF. The J gene is TRBJ2-5, the V gene TRBV4-2; possibly TRBD2 for D (7 bases). This CDR3 has 17 residues. Germline CDR1 is LGHNA and CDR2 is YNFKEQ. V was cut by 4 bases and J by 5 bases, with 23 bases left in between.

The rearrangement uses TRBV12-3 or TRBV12-4 and TRBJ2-5; D is unresolved. V was cut by 2 bases and J by 5 bases, with 6 bases left in between. CDR3 length: 12 residues. CDR3 nucleotides: TGTGCCAGCAGTTTAATTCGGGAGACCCAGTACTTC. Translation gives CASSLIRETQYF.

The rearrangement joins TRBV20-1 to TRBJ2-1; TRBD1 aligns across 7 bases. With V trimmed by 6 bases and J by 6 bases, 14 bases remained unmatched. Germline V gives CDR1 DFQATT, CDR2 SNEGSKA (reference sequence). This CDR3 has 15 residues. CDR3 nucleotide sequence: TGCAGTGCCCTACCTTCGACAGGGAACAGCAATGAGCAGTTCTTC. Encoded protein: CSALPSTGNSNEQFF.

The chain recombines TRBV13 with TRBJ2-1; D is possibly TRBD1 or TRBD2 (5 bases each). The CDR3 is 14 amino acids. Trimming shortened V by 5 bases and J by 8 bases, and 16 bases separated the two germline ends. Germline CDR1 and CDR2: PRHDT and FYEKMQ (reference sequence). The CDR3 DNA is TGTGCCAGCAGCCCCCCGGGACGCTATTATGAGCAGTTCTTC. This translates into CASSPPGRYYEQFF.

This clonotype was seen a few times. The chain couples TRBV20-1 to TRBJ2-2; D is perhaps TRBD2 (5 bases). The CDR3 runs to 12 residues. Germline CDR1 is DFQATT and CDR2 is SNEGSKA (reference sequence). Deletions cut 6 bases from V and 3 bases from J, with 8 bases between. The CDR3 sequence: CSAPGDTGELFF. CDR3 sequence (DNA): TGCAGTGCCCCCGGGGACACCGGGGAGCTGTTTTTT.

The chain has TRBV6-2 or TRBV6-3 and TRBJ2-1; TRBD2 might be the D (5 bases). V lost 0 bases to trimming and J lost 0 bases, with 12 bases between them. This CDR3 has 17 residues. Per germline, CDR1 MNHEY and CDR2 SVGEGT. The DNA for the CDR3 is TGTGCCAGCAGTTACTCGCCCCAAGGGAGCTCCTACAATGAGCAGTTCTTC. It encodes CASSYSPQGSSYNEQFF.

The DNA for the CDR3 is TGTGCCAGCAGTTTAGAGGGGGCAGATACGCAGTATTTT. Its translation is CASSLEGADTQYF. The chain links TRBV28 to TRBJ2-3, with a possible D match to TRBD1 (6 bases). Between the trimmed V and J ends, which lost 2 bases and 4 bases, there was a span of 7 bases. This CDR3 has 13 amino acids. The germline gives CDR1 MDHEN, CDR2 SYDVKM.

V usage is TRBV5-1 and J usage is TRBJ2-1, with 8 bases that match TRBD1. Germline CDR1 SGHRS, CDR2 YFSETQ. The CDR3 totals 14 residues. Losses at the gene ends were 4 bases for V and 7 bases for J; bases not matched to a gene: 7. The CDR3 DNA is TGCGCCAGCAGCGGCAGACAGGGGCAAAATGAGCAGTTCTTC. Translation: CASSGRQGQNEQFF.

The chain couples TRBV5-5 to TRBJ2-3, with 10 bases fitting TRBD1. V was clipped by 0 bases and J by 5 bases; unmatched bases: 6. The CDR3 is 16 amino acids. The germline V gene has CDR1 SGHKS and CDR2 YYEKEE (reference sequence). The CDR3 bases are TGTGCCAGCAGCTTGGCCCCGGGACAGGGGTTAGATACGCAGTATTTT. It encodes CASSLAPGQGLDTQYF.

J is TRBJ1-3 and V is TRBV29-1, with a weak D call TRBD1 (5 bases). From germline, CDR1 is SQVTM and CDR2 ANQGSEA. V lost 5 bases to trimming and J lost 0 bases, with 11 bases between them. There are 14 residues in the CDR3. The CDR3 protein is CSVRQTNSGNTIYF. The CDR3 bases are TGCAGCGTTAGACAGACTAACTCTGGAAACACCATATATTTT.